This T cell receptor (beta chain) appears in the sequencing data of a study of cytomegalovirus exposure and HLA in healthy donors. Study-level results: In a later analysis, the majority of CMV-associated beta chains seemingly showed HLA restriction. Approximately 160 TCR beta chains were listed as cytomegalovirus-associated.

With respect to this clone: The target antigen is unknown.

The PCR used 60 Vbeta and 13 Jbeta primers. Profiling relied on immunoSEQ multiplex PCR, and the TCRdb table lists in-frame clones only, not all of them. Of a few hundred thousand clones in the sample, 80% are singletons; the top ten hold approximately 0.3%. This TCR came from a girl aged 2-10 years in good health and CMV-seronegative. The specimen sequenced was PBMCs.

The CDR3 nucleotides read TGTGCCAGCAGCCAAGGGGGCGGACTAGCGGTATACAATGAGCAGTTCTTC. Protein: CASSQGGGLAVYNEQFF. The rearrangement uses TRBV14 and TRBJ2-1; 10 nucleotides agree with TRBD2. CDR3 size: 17 residues. Germline CDR1 and CDR2: SGHDN and FVKESK. Losses at the gene ends were 1 base for V and 4 bases for J; bases not matched to a gene: 7.